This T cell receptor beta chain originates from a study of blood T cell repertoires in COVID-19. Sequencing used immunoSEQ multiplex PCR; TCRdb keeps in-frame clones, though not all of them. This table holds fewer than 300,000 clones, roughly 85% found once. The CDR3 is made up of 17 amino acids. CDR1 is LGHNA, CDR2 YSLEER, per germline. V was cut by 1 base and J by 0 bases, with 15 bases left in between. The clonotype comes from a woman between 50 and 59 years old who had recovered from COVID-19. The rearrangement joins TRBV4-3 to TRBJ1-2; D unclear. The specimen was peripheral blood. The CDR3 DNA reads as TGCGCCAGCAGCCAAGCGGCAGGAAGTCAAGCTAACTATGGCTACACCTTC. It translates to CASSQAAGSQANYGYTF.